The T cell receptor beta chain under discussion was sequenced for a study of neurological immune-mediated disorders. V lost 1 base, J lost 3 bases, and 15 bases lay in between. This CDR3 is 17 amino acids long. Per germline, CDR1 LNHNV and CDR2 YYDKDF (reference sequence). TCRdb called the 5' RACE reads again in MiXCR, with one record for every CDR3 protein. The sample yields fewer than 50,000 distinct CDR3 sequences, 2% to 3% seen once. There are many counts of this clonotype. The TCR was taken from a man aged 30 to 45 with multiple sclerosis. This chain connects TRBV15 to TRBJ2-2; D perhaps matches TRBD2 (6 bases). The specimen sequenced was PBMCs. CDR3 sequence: CATSRGGDGGYTGELFF. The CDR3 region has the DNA TGTGCCACCAGCAGAGGCGGGGACGGGGGTTACACCGGGGAGCTGTTTTTT. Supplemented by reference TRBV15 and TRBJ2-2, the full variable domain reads DAMVIQNPRYQVTQFGKPVTLSCSQTLNHNVMYWYQQKSSQAPKLLFHYYDKDFNNEADTPDNFQSRRPNTSFCFLDIRSPGLGDTAMYLCATSRGGDGGYTGELFFGEGSRLTVL.